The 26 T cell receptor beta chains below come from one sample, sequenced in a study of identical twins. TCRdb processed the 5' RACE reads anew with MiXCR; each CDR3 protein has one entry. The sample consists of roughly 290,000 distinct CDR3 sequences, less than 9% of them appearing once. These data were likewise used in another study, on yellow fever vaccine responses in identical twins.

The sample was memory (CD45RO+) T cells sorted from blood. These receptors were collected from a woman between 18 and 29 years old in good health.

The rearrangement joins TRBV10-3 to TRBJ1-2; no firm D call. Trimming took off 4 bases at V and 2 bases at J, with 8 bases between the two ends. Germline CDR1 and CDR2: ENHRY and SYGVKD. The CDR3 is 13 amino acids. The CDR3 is CAISGQENYGYTF. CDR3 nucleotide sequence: TGTGCCATCAGTGGCCAAGAAAACTATGGCTACACCTTC.

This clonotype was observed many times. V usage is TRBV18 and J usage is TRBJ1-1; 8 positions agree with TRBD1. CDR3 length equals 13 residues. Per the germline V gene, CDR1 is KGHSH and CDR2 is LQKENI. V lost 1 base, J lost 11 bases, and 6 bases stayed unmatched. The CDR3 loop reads CASSPLVQGVAFF. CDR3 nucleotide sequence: TGTGCCAGCTCACCACTTGTACAGGGGGTGGCTTTCTTT.

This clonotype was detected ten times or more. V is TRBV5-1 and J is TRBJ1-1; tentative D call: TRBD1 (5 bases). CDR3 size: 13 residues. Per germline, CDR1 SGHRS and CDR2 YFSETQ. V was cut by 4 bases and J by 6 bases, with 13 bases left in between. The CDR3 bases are TGCGCCAGCAGCCCCCTCGGGACGGCTGAAGCTTTCTTT. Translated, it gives CASSPLGTAEAFF.

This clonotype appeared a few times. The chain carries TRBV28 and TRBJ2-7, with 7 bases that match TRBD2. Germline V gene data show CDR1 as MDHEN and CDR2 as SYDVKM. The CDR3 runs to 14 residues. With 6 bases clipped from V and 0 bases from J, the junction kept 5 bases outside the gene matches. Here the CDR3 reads CASRGAGPSYEQYF. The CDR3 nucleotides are TGTGCCAGCAGAGGAGCGGGACCCTCCTACGAGCAGTACTTC. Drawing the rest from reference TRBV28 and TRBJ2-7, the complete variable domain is DVKVTQSSRYLVKRTGEKVFLECVQDMDHENMFWYRQDPGLGLRLIYFSYDVKMKEKGDIPEGYSVSREKKERFSLILESASTNQTSMYLCASRGAGPSYEQYFGPGTRLTVT.

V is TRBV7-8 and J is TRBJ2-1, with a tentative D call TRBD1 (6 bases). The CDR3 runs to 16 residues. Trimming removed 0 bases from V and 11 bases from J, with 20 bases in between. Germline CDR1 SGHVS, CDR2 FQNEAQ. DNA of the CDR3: TGTGCCAGCAGCTTAGCGCAGGGACAAACCTTTGGTAAGCAGTTCTTC. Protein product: CASSLAQGQTFGKQFF.

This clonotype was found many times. This CDR3 reads CASSVRLAGIHNEQFF. CDR3 DNA: TGTGCCAGCAGCGTTCGACTAGCGGGAATCCACAATGAGCAGTTCTTC. This rearrangement joins TRBV11-2 to TRBJ2-1; 11 nucleotides match TRBD2. The CDR3 covers 16 residues. Trimming at V came to 5 bases and at J to 5 bases, leaving 8 bases not matched to a gene. Germline V CDR1 and CDR2: SGHAT, FQNNGV.

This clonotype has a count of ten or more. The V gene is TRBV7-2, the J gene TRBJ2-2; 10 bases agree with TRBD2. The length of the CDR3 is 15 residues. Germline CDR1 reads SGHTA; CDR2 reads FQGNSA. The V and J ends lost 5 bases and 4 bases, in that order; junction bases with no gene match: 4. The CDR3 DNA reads TGTGCCAGCAGCACAAGGACTAGCGGCACCGGGGAGCTGTTTTTT. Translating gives CASSTRTSGTGELFF. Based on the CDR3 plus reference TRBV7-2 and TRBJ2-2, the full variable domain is GAGVSQSPSNKVTEKGKDVELRCDPISGHTALYWYRQSLGQGLEFLIYFQGNSAPDKSGLPSDRFSAERTGGSVSTLTIQRTQQEDSAVYLCASSTRTSGTGELFFGEGSRLTVL.

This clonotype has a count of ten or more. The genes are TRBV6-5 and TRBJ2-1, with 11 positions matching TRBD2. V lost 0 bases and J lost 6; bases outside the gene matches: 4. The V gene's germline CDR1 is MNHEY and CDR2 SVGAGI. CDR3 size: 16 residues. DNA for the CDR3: TGTGCCAGCAGTTACTCCCTAGCGGGAGGTGCCAATGAGCAGTTCTTC. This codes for CASSYSLAGGANEQFF.

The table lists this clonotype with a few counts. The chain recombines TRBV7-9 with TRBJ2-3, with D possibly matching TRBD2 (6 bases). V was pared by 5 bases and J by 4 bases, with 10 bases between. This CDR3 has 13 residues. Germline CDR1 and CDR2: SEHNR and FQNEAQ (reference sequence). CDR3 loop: CASSHGGSDTQYF. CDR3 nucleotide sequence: TGTGCCAGCAGCCATGGGGGGTCAGATACGCAGTATTTT.

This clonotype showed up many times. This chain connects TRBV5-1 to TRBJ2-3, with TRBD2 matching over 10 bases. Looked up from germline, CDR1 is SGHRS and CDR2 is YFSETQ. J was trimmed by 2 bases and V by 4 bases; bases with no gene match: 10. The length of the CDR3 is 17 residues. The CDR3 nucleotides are TGCGCCAGCAGCCCCCAGCCCGGACTAGCGGTCACAGATACGCAGTATTTT. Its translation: CASSPQPGLAVTDTQYF. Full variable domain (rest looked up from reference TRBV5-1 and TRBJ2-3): KAGVTQTPRYLIKTRGQQVTLSCSPISGHRSVSWYQQTPGQGLQFLFEYFSETQRNKGNFPGRFSGRQFSNSRSEMNVSTLELGDSALYLCASSPQPGLAVTDTQYFGPGTRLTVL.

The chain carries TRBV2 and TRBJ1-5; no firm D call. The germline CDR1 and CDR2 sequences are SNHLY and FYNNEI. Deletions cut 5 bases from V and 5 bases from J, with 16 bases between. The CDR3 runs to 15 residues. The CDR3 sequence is CASSSDRAPDQPQHF. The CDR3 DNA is TGTGCCAGCAGTTCCGACCGAGCCCCAGATCAGCCCCAGCATTTT.

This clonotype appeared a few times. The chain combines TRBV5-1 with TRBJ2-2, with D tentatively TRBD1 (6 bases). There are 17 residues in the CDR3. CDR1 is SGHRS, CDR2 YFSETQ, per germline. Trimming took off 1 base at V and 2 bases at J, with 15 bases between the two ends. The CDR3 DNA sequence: TGCGCCAGCAGCTTGAGGACCGGGACACCAAACACCGGGGAGCTGTTTTTT. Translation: CASSLRTGTPNTGELFF.

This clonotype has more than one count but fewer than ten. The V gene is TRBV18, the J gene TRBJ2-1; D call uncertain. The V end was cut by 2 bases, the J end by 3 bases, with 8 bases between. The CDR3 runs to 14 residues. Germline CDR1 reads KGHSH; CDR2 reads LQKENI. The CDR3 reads CASSPGLNYNEQFF. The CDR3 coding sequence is TGTGCCAGCTCACCAGGGCTCAACTACAATGAGCAGTTCTTC.

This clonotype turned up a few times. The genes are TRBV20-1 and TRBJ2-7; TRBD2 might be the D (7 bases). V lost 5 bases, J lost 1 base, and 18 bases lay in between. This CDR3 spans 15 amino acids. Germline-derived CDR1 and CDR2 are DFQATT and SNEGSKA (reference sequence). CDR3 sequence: CSAGRVAGASYEQYV. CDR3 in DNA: TGCAGTGCTGGAAGGGTGGCGGGGGCTTCCTACGAGCAGTACGTC.

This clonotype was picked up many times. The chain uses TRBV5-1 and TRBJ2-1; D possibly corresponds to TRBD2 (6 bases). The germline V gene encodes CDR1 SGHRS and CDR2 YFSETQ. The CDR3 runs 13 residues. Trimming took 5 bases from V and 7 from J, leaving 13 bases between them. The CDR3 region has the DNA TGCGCCAGCAGTGAACAGGCGGGGAATGAGCAGTTCTTC. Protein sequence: CASSEQAGNEQFF.

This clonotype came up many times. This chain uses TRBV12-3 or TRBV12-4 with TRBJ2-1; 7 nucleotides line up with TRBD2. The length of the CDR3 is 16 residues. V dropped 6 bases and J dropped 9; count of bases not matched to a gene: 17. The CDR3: CASRPSGAGAHGEQFF. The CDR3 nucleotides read TGTGCCAGCAGACCCTCTGGGGCGGGAGCCCATGGTGAGCAGTTCTTC.

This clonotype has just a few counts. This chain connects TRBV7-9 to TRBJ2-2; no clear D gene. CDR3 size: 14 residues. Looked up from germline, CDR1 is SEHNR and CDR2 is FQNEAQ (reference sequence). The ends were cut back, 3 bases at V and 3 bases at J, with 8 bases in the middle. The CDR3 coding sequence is TGTGCCAGCAGCTTTGGCAGAGACACCGGGGAGCTGTTTTTT. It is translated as CASSFGRDTGELFF.

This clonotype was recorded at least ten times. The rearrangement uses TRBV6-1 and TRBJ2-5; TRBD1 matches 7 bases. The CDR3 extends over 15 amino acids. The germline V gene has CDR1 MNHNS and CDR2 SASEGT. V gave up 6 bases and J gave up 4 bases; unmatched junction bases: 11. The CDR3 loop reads CASSPTGVEGETQYF. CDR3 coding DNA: TGTGCCAGCAGCCCTACAGGGGTGGAAGGAGAGACCCAGTACTTC.

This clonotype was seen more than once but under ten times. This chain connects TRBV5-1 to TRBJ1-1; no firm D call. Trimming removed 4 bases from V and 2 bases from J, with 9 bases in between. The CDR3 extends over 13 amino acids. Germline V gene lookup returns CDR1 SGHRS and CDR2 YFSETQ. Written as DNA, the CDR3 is TGCGCCAGCAGCCAGGACGGAAACACTGAAGCTTTCTTT. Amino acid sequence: CASSQDGNTEAFF. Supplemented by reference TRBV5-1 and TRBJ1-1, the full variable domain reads KAGVTQTPRYLIKTRGQQVTLSCSPISGHRSVSWYQQTPGQGLQFLFEYFSETQRNKGNFPGRFSGRQFSNSRSEMNVSTLELGDSALYLCASSQDGNTEAFFGQGTRLTVV.

The CDR3 protein is CASRTGYEQYF. DNA of the CDR3: TGTGCCAGCAGGACCGGCTACGAGCAGTACTTC. The chain uses TRBV6-5 and TRBJ2-7; D gene uncertain. CDR1 is MNHEY, CDR2 SVGAGI, per germline. V lost 6 bases to trimming and J lost 3 bases, with 6 bases between them. The CDR3 is 11 residues long.

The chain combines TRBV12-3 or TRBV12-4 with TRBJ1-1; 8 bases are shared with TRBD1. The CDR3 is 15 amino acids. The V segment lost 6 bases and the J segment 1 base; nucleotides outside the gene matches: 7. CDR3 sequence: CASRLRGPQNTEAFF. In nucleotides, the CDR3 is TGTGCCAGCAGGCTCAGGGGGCCACAGAACACTGAAGCTTTCTTT.

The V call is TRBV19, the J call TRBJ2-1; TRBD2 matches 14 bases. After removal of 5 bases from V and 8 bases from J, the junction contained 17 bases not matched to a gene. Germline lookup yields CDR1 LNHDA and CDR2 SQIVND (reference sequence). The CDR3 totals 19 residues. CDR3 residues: CASSRLSIFGTSGSDEQFF. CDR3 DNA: TGTGCCAGTAGTCGACTATCGATTTTTGGGACTAGCGGGAGTGATGAGCAGTTCTTC. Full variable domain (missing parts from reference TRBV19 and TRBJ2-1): DGGITQSPKYLFRKEGQNVTLSCEQNLNHDAMYWYRQDPGQGLRLIYYSQIVNDFQKGDIAEGYSVSREKKESFPLTVTSAQKNPTAFYLCASSRLSIFGTSGSDEQFFGPGTRLTVL.

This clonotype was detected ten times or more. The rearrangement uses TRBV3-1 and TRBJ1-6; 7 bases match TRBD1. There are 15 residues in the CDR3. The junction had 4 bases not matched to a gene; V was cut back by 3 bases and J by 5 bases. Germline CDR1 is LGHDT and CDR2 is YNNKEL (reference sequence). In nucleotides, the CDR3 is TGTGCCAGCAGCCACGGACAGGCCAATAATTCACCCCTCCACTTT. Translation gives CASSHGQANNSPLHF.

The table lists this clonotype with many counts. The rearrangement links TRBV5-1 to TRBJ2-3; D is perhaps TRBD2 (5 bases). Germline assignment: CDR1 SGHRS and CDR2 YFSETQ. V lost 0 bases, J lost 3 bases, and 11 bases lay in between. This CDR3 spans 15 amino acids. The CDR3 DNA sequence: TGCGCCAGCAGCTTGGCCCGGGGTGGGACAGATACGCAGTATTTT. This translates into CASSLARGGTDTQYF. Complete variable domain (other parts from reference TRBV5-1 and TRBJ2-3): KAGVTQTPRYLIKTRGQQVTLSCSPISGHRSVSWYQQTPGQGLQFLFEYFSETQRNKGNFPGRFSGRQFSNSRSEMNVSTLELGDSALYLCASSLARGGTDTQYFGPGTRLTVL.

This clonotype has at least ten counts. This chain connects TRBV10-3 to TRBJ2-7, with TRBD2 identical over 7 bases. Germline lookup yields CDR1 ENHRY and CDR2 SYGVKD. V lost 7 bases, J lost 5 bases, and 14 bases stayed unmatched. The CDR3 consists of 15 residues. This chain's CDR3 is CAIKGKGGSPDEQYF. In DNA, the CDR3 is TGTGCCATCAAGGGCAAAGGCGGGAGCCCCGACGAGCAGTACTTC.

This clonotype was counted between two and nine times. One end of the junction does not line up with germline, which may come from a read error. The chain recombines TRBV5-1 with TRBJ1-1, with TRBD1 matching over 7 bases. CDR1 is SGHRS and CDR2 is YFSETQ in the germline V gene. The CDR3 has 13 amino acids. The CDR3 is CASSSTGNSEAFF. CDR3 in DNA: TGCGCCAGCAGTTCGACAGGGAACTCTGAAGCTTTCTTT.